Below, one T cell receptor beta chain is given with its context. Antigen: not known. The data derive from a study of T cells in localized non-small cell lung cancer. Study-level results: Uninvolved adjacent lung had more T cell clonality than any other tissue, topping tumor. Because only a single region of the tumor was sequenced, heterogeneity remains possible. In adjacent lung appeared a median around 57 of the top 100 tumor clones.

CDR1 and CDR2 (germline): SGHDT, YYEEEE. V was trimmed by 1 base and J by 0 bases, leaving 11 bases between them. This CDR3 comprises 15 residues. The protocol was immunoSEQ multiplex PCR, while the TCRdb copy is restricted to in-frame clones and leaves out a portion. The table shows 100,000 or so clones, with approximately 90% occurring only once. This sample comprised PBMCs, obtained before any cancer treatment. The rearrangement joins TRBV5-6 to TRBJ2-7; unclear D gene. This sequence was found in a woman aged 40-69 years with stage II squamous cell lung carcinoma. Written as DNA, the CDR3 is TGTGCCAGCAGCTTGTCCGGGCGAACCTCCTACGAGCAGTACTTC. Amino acids: CASSLSGRTSYEQYF.